This entry lists 5 T cell receptor beta chains sequenced from one sample in a study of T cell responses to AZD1222 COVID-19 vaccine. Sequencing was performed with immunoSEQ multiplex PCR; in TCRdb, only in-frame clones are kept and a portion is missing. The sample lists over 70,000 clones, 85% occurring once. Sequenced here: peripheral blood, sampled on day 0 of AZD1222 vaccination. These receptors all come from an adult in good health.

The chain carries TRBV5-5 and TRBJ1-6; 7 nucleotides align to TRBD1. Per the germline V gene, CDR1 is SGHKS and CDR2 is YYEKEE (reference sequence). This CDR3 comprises 17 residues. The V segment lost 3 bases and the J segment 3 bases; nucleotides outside the gene matches: 9. CDR3 bases: TGTGCCAGCAGCTGGCCTAGGGACAGAAGCTATAATTCACCCCTCCACTTT. Translating gives CASSWPRDRSYNSPLHF.

This chain links TRBV7-8 with TRBJ1-1; a possible D gene is TRBD1 (5 bases). Germline V gives CDR1 SGHVS, CDR2 FQNEAQ. The CDR3 runs to 14 residues. Trimming cost V 8 bases and J 1 base, with 14 bases left between them. CDR3 in amino acids: CASRLGPSNTEAFF. CDR3 nucleotides: TGTGCCAGCCGCCTGGGGCCGTCGAACACTGAAGCTTTCTTT.

The chain combines TRBV19 with TRBJ2-1; 9 nucleotides line up with TRBD2. The CDR3 consists of 18 residues. Per the germline V gene, CDR1 is LNHDA and CDR2 is SQIVND (reference sequence). Trimming at V came to 0 bases and at J to 1 base, leaving 7 bases not matched to a gene. The CDR3 region is CASSIDGGRVGSYNEQFF. In nucleotides, the CDR3 is TGTGCCAGTAGTATAGATGGCGGGAGGGTCGGGTCCTACAATGAGCAGTTCTTC.

V and J are TRBV11-2 and TRBJ1-4; D might be TRBD1 (5 bases). Deletions cut 8 bases from V and 4 bases from J, with 20 bases between. Germline CDR1 SGHAT, CDR2 FQNNGV. This CDR3 contains 16 residues. CDR3 sequence reads: CASSTGRGVNNEKLFF. Written as DNA, the CDR3 is TGTGCCAGCTCTACCGGGAGGGGTGTAAATAATGAAAAACTGTTTTTT.

The chain uses TRBV5-1 and TRBJ2-3; 7 positions agree with TRBD2. CDR1 is SGHRS, CDR2 YFSETQ, per germline. This CDR3 comprises 13 residues. V trimming: 1 base; J trimming: 7 bases; junction bases outside the gene matches: 3. CDR3 region: CASSLTSANTQYF. The CDR3 DNA reads TGCGCCAGCAGCTTGACTAGCGCAAATACGCAGTATTTT.